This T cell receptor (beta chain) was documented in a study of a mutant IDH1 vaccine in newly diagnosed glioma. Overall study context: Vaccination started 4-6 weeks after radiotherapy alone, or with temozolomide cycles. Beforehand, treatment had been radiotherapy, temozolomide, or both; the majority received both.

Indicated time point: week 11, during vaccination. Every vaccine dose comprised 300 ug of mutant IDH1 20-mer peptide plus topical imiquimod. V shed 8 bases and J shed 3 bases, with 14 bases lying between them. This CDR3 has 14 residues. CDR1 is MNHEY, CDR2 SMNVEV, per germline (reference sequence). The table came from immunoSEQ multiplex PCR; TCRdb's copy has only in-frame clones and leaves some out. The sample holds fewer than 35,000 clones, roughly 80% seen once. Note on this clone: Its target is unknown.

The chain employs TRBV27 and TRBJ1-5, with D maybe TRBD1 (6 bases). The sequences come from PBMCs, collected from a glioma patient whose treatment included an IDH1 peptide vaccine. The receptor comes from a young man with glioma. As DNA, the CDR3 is TGTGCCAGCGGCTTCACAGGGATCAATCAGCCCCAGCATTTT. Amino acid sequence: CASGFTGINQPQHF.